The entry that follows covers one T cell receptor (beta chain) sequence. TCRdb keeps only in-frame clones here, not all; method: immunoSEQ multiplex PCR. The data contain about 63,000 clones, about 89% of them singletons. This record belongs to a study of OX40 agonist ivuxolimab in advanced cancers. V was pared by 5 bases and J by 2 bases, with 12 bases of the junction left unmatched. The CDR3 extends over 16 amino acids. Germline V lookup: CDR1 SEHNR, CDR2 FQNEAQ (reference sequence). The sample here was CD4+ or CD8+ T cells sorted from blood, taken in a trial of the OX40 agonist ivuxolimab. The clonotype comes from an adult with an advanced solid tumor such as melanoma, head and neck, liver or kidney cancer. The V gene is TRBV7-9, the J gene TRBJ2-7; the match to TRBD1 covers 7 bases. DNA of the CDR3: TGTGCCAGCAGCACAAACCGGGACAGAGATACCTACGAGCAGTACTTC. Its protein is CASSTNRDRDTYEQYF.